The rows below give T cell receptor beta chains drawn from one sample of a study of blood T cell repertoires in COVID-19. The protocol was immunoSEQ multiplex PCR, while the TCRdb copy is restricted to in-frame clones and leaves out a portion. The sample has about 200,000 clones; approximately 80% are singletons. Material: peripheral blood. These receptors were obtained from a human donor in a cohort sampled during active COVID-19. Each CDR3 is given with its conserved first and last residue. Fields, in order: V gene, clone size, CDR3 length, D gene, J gene, CDR3 DNA, CDR3 protein. The D gene is left open where the match is weak. Clone size appears in some rows only: once, few, many, or a class for an expanded clone.

TRBV28	many	15	-	TRBJ2-7	TGTGCCAGCAGTTTACCCTGGGGCAGCTCCTACGAGCAGTACTTC	CASSLPWGSSYEQYF
TRBV27	once	14	TRBD1	TRBJ1-4	TGTGCCAGCAGCTCAGACAGGGTAATGCGAAAACTGTTTTTT	CASSSDRVMRKLFF
TRBV6-5	-	13	-	TRBJ1-3	TGTGCCAGCCGGGTACCCTCTGGAAACACCATATATTTT	CASRVPSGNTIYF
TRBV5-1	few	18	TRBD2	TRBJ2-5	TGCGCCAGCAAACCGGGACTAGCGGGAGGAACTATGGGGGAGACCCAGTACTTC	CASKPGLAGGTMGETQYF
TRBV20-1	-	14	TRBD1	TRBJ2-7	TGCAGTGCTAGTCCGGGACAGGGACGAAATGGGCAGTACTTC	CSASPGQGRNGQYF
TRBV28	-	15	TRBD1	TRBJ1-5	TGTGCCAGCAGTATACAGGGGGCCCGCAATCAGCCCCAGCATTTT	CASSIQGARNQPQHF
TRBV28	-	15	TRBD2	TRBJ2-1	TGTGCCAGCAGTCGGGGACTAGCGGCGAACAATGAGCAGTTCTTC	CASSRGLAANNEQFF
TRBV19	-	18	-	TRBJ1-5	TGTGCCAGCCCCCAATCCCCCTCAGGGTGTAGGGGCAATCAGCCCCAGCATTTT	CASPQSPSGCRGNQPQHF
TRBV6-5	once	14	-	TRBJ2-5	TGTGCCAGCAGTTACTCATGGGCTGCGGAGACCCAGTACTTC	CASSYSWAAETQYF
TRBV18	-	14	-	TRBJ2-7	TGTGCCAGCTCACCAGGTTCCGGGAGCTACGAGCAGTACTTC	CASSPGSGSYEQYF
TRBV5-1	-	14	-	TRBJ2-3	TGCGCCAGCAGCTTCCAGGTAACGACAGATACGCAGTATTTT	CASSFQVTTDTQYF
TRBV2	-	12	TRBD1	TRBJ2-7	TGTGCCAGCAACAGGGGGCCCTACGAGCAGTACTTC	CASNRGPYEQYF
TRBV29-1	-	16	-	TRBJ1-2	TGCAGCGTTGATGAGGCCCGAAATCCCAGGGACTATGGCTACACCTTC	CSVDEARNPRDYGYTF
TRBV5-1	few	17	TRBD2	TRBJ2-7	TGCGCCAGCAGCGAAACCCCTGGGACTAGTTCGGCCTACGAGCAGTACTTC	CASSETPGTSSAYEQYF
TRBV5-4	-	14	TRBD1	TRBJ2-7	TGTGCCAGCAGCTCAGGGGGCAGGGGTCACGAGCAGTACTTC	CASSSGGRGHEQYF
TRBV19	-	15	TRBD1	TRBJ1-2	TGTGCCAGTGCCGGGACAGGGGTCTTTTTCTATGGCTACACCTTC	CASAGTGVFFYGYTF
TRBV28	-	13	-	TRBJ1-1	TGTGCCAGCAGTTTATCGAACCAAGGGGTCGTCCTCTTT	CASSLSNQGVVLF
TRBV5-1	-	17	TRBD2	TRBJ2-3	TGCGCCAGCAGCTTCCTCGGACTAGCGGGATACACAGATACGCAGTATTTT	CASSFLGLAGYTDTQYF
TRBV11-3	-	13	-	TRBJ2-5	TGTGCCAGCAGCTTAAATTATCAAGAGACCCAGTACTTC	CASSLNYQETQYF
TRBV6-5	-	15	TRBD1	TRBJ2-5	TGTGCCAGCAGCCGGACCCGGACAGGACAAGAGACCCAGTACTTC	CASSRTRTGQETQYF
TRBV19	-	16	-	TRBJ2-3	TGTGCCAGTAGTATAGCCCAGGGAAGACGACCAGATACGCAGTATTTT	CASSIAQGRRPDTQYF
TRBV7-8	once	15	TRBD1	TRBJ1-5	TGTGCCAGCAGCCAACGACAGGGGGGCAATCAGCCCCAGCATTTT	CASSQRQGGNQPQHF
TRBV7-7	-	16	TRBD2	TRBJ2-2	TGTGCCAGCAGCCCCTACCCTAGCGGGAGATCCGGGGAGCTGTTTTTT	CASSPYPSGRSGELFF
TRBV28	-	14	TRBD1	TRBJ1-2	TGTGCCACCCTAATACAAAACAGGGGCTGGGGCTACACCTTC	CATLIQNRGWGYTF
TRBV2	once	15	TRBD2	TRBJ2-7	TGTGCCAGCAGGGAAACTAGCGGGAGGTTCTACGAGCAGTACTTC	CASRETSGRFYEQYF
TRBV24-1	-	13	-	TRBJ1-5	TGTGCCACCAGTGGAACAGGGTCCCAGCCCCAGCATTTT	CATSGTGSQPQHF
TRBV12-3/TRBV12-4	-	13	TRBD2	TRBJ2-7	TGTGCCAGCAGATCTCGGGGGGCCTACGAGCAGTACTTC	CASRSRGAYEQYF
TRBV11-2	-	15	TRBD2	TRBJ2-7	TGTGCCAGCAGCCCCGTAAGCGGGAAATCCTACGAGCAGTACTTC	CASSPVSGKSYEQYF
TRBV19	-	15	TRBD2	TRBJ2-1	TGTGCCAGTAGTATGGTAACTAGCGGGTCTAATGAGCAGTTCTTC	CASSMVTSGSNEQFF
TRBV30	-	11	-	TRBJ2-7	TGTGCCTGGAGCGTTTCCTACGAGCAGTACTTC	CAWSVSYEQYF
TRBV6-6	-	16	TRBD2	TRBJ2-1	TGTGCCAGCAGTTTGGGTGGACTAGCGGTTAACAATGAGCAGTTCTTC	CASSLGGLAVNNEQFF
TRBV23-1	-	15	TRBD2	TRBJ2-5	TGCGCCATCAACGGGGGGGGGACGCACCAAGAGACCCAGTACTTC	CAINGGGTHQETQYF